This T cell receptor beta chain was recorded in a study of T cell changes during pregnancy in multiple sclerosis. This CDR3 spans 14 amino acids. Germline V gene sequence: CDR1 GTSNPN, CDR2 SVGIG (reference sequence). With 4 bases clipped from V and 4 bases from J, the junction kept 2 bases outside the gene matches. TCRdb keeps only in-frame clones here, not all; method: immunoSEQ multiplex PCR. The profile shows 45,000 to 55,000 clones, 85% to 95% of them singletons. The rearrangement uses TRBV30 and TRBJ2-3; 13 bases fit TRBD2. This material consisted of CD4+ T cells from peripheral blood mononuclear cells, taken after pregnancy. This clonotype originated in a female donor in good health, enrolled as a control in a pregnancy study. The CDR3 DNA is TGTGCCTGGAAACTAGCGGGGGGGCCAGATACGCAGTATTTT. This translates into CAWKLAGGPDTQYF.